The next 19 T cell receptor beta chains were all read from a single sample in a study of cytomegalovirus exposure and HLA in healthy donors. The PCR ran on 60 Vbeta and 13 Jbeta primers. Some clones are missing from TCRdb's copy, which holds only in-frame ones; the method was immunoSEQ multiplex PCR. The table has roughly 130,000 clones, around 66% seen once. What was sequenced was PBMCs. These receptor sequences come from a woman in her sixties in good health and CMV-seronegative.

The chain combines TRBV23-1 with TRBJ2-7; TRBD1 aligns across 10 bases. TRBV23-1 is an open reading frame whose function is uncertain. The CDR3 totals 14 residues. V dropped 4 bases and J dropped 3; count of bases not matched to a gene: 3. Written as DNA, the CDR3 is TGCGCCAGCAGTCCGGGACAGGGGAACTACGAGCAGTACTTC. Encoded protein: CASSPGQGNYEQYF.

This sequence joins TRBV18 and TRBJ2-5, with a weak D call TRBD2 (5 bases). Trimming took off 4 bases at V and 7 bases at J, with 13 bases between the two ends. This CDR3 comprises 13 residues. Germline V lookup: CDR1 KGHSH, CDR2 LQKENI. The CDR3 here is CASSLLRDGTQYF. CDR3 DNA: TGTGCCAGCTCACTCCTGAGGGATGGGACCCAGTACTTC.

The chain couples TRBV18 to TRBJ2-3, with 7 bases aligning to TRBD2. CDR1 is KGHSH, CDR2 LQKENI, per germline. This CDR3 has 16 residues. V was clipped by 5 bases and J by 0 bases; unmatched bases: 8. CDR3 loop: CASSSIAGSSTDTQYF. The CDR3 bases are TGTGCCAGCTCATCCATAGCGGGTTCTAGCACAGATACGCAGTATTTT. Full variable domain (missing parts from reference TRBV18 and TRBJ2-3): NAGVMQNPRHLVRRRGQEARLRCSPMKGHSHVYWYRQLPEEGLKFMVYLQKENIIDESGMPKERFSAEFPKEGPSILRIQQVVRGDSAAYFCASSSIAGSSTDTQYFGPGTRLTVL.

J is TRBJ2-5 and V is TRBV15; no clear D. The CDR3 is made up of 14 amino acids. V was shortened by 4 bases and J by 1 base, with 10 bases between the two germline ends. Germline CDR1 and CDR2: LNHNV and YYDKDF (reference sequence). The CDR3 sequence is CATSNSSLQETQYF. The CDR3 DNA sequence: TGTGCCACCAGCAATAGTTCGCTCCAAGAGACCCAGTACTTC.

This clone came up many times. The rearrangement links TRBV4-2 to TRBJ2-1, with D perhaps TRBD1 (5 bases). V was clipped by 6 bases and J by 8 bases, with 14 bases between them. Germline V gene sequence: CDR1 LGHNA, CDR2 YNFKEQ. The CDR3 is 13 amino acids. CDR3: CASRFEIGDEQFF. CDR3 coding DNA: TGTGCCAGCAGATTCGAAATAGGGGATGAGCAGTTCTTC.

The CDR3 loop is CASSQEGVNTEAFF. CDR3 sequence (DNA): TGTGCCAGCAGCCAAGAAGGGGTAAACACTGAAGCTTTCTTT. The chain has TRBV4-2 and TRBJ1-1, with a tentative D call TRBD1 (5 bases). Germline CDR1 reads LGHNA; CDR2 reads YNFKEQ. The CDR3 is 14 residues long. V shed 0 bases and J shed 2 bases, with 7 bases lying between them.

This clone has more than one count but fewer than ten. V gene TRBV6-5 combines with J gene TRBJ1-5; the D gene is possibly TRBD1 (5 bases). The V gene lost 9 bases and the J gene lost 4 bases, with 7 bases spanning the gap. The CDR3 totals 11 residues. Germline CDR1 and CDR2: MNHEY and SVGAGI. The CDR3 loop is CASGGNQPQHF. DNA for the CDR3: TGTGCCAGTGGGGGGAATCAGCCCCAGCATTTT.

This clone was detected once. V is TRBV28 and J is TRBJ2-2; the match to TRBD1 covers 9 bases. The CDR3 consists of 15 residues. Germline CDR1 is MDHEN and CDR2 is SYDVKM. The J segment lost 7 bases and the V segment lost 6 bases, leaving 9 bases of the junction unmatched. DNA of the CDR3: TGTGCCAGCAGGCGGGACAGGGAGCAGGTCGGGGAGCTGTTTTTT. Translating it yields CASRRDREQVGELFF.

The chain joins TRBV5-6 to TRBJ1-3; 10 nucleotides line up with TRBD1. Per the germline V gene, CDR1 is SGHDT and CDR2 is YYEEEE. The ends lost 4 bases at V and 8 bases at J; junction bases unmatched: 3. The CDR3 is made up of 13 amino acids. For the CDR3, the DNA is TGTGCCAGCAGCGGGGACAGGGGAGACACCATATATTTT. It encodes CASSGDRGDTIYF.

The table lists this clone with a few counts. This rearrangement joins TRBV6-5 to TRBJ1-2; possible D gene TRBD1, 5 bases. Germline assignment: CDR1 MNHEY and CDR2 SVGAGI. Trimming took off 6 bases at V and 8 bases at J, with 10 bases between the two ends. This CDR3 is 11 amino acids long. CDR3 nucleotide sequence: TGTGCCAGCAGAAAGGGGCTCGGCTACACCTTC. Protein product: CASRKGLGYTF.

The chain is built from TRBV7-3 and TRBJ1-1; no definite D call. CDR3 length equals 13 residues. CDR1 is SGHTA and CDR2 is FQGTGA in the germline V gene. The V end was cut by 5 bases, the J end by 3 bases, with 10 bases between. CDR3 DNA sequence: TGTGCCAGCAGCGAAGGGAGTCACACTGAAGCTTTCTTT. Protein: CASSEGSHTEAFF.

The V call is TRBV6-4, the J call TRBJ2-3, with TRBD2 matching 7 bases. Germline V lookup: CDR1 MRHNA, CDR2 SNTAGT. The CDR3 totals 15 residues. J gave up 3 bases and V 2 bases, and 5 bases lay outside the gene matches. CDR3 DNA: TGTGCCAGCAGTGACGTGGGACTACCGACAGATACGCAGTATTTT. Its protein product is CASSDVGLPTDTQYF.

This rearrangement joins TRBV6-6 to TRBJ1-2, with TRBD1 identical over 10 bases. The CDR3 sequence is 15 residues long. V was clipped by 5 bases and J by 1 base; unmatched bases: 4. Germline CDR1 and CDR2: MNHNY and SVGAGI (reference sequence). The CDR3 bases are TGTGCCAGCAGTAGTGGACAGGGGGGTAACTATGGCTACACCTTC. Its protein product is CASSSGQGGNYGYTF.

This rearrangement joins TRBV6-1 to TRBJ2-2; a possible D gene is TRBD1 (6 bases). This CDR3 comprises 15 residues. Germline V gene data show CDR1 as MNHNS and CDR2 as SASEGT. V lost 7 bases and J lost 4, with 16 bases in between. CDR3 protein: CASTTGQRFTGELFF. CDR3 coding DNA: TGTGCCAGCACTACCGGACAGAGATTCACCGGGGAGCTGTTTTTT.

This clone was recorded once. The CDR3 spells CASSPRGGQPQHF. CDR3 bases: TGTGCCAGCAGCCCACGGGGAGGCCAGCCCCAGCATTTT. The chain employs TRBV7-8 and TRBJ1-5, with no clear D. Germline CDR1 and CDR2: SGHVS and FQNEAQ. The V end lost 5 bases, the J end lost 7 bases, and 12 bases lay between the germline ends. This CDR3 has 13 residues.

This rearrangement joins TRBV9 to TRBJ1-1; D unclear. Deletions cut 0 bases from V and 5 bases from J, with 20 bases between. Looked up from germline, CDR1 is SGDLS and CDR2 is YYNGEE. The CDR3 runs 17 residues. The CDR3 nucleotides read TGTGCCAGCAGCGTAGGGGCGGGGAACGTGGAAGGAACTGAAGCTTTCTTT. Translated, it gives CASSVGAGNVEGTEAFF.

V gene TRBV2 combines with J gene TRBJ2-3, with TRBD2 matching over 10 bases. The CDR3 sequence is 17 residues long. The V segment lost 7 bases and the J segment 0 bases; nucleotides outside the gene matches: 10. Germline V gene sequence: CDR1 SNHLY, CDR2 FYNNEI. CDR3 amino acids: CASTPETSGFSTDTQYF. CDR3 sequence (DNA): TGTGCCAGCACCCCGGAGACTAGCGGGTTTAGCACAGATACGCAGTATTTT.

In this sample, this clone turned up many times. Distinct nucleotide sequences in the sample also encode this CDR3. The chain couples TRBV9 to TRBJ2-7; TRBD2 agrees at 11 bases. Germline CDR1 reads SGDLS; CDR2 reads YYNGEE. The J segment lost 2 bases and the V segment lost 4 bases, leaving 5 bases of the junction unmatched. The CDR3 is made up of 15 amino acids. The CDR3 region has the DNA TGTGCCAGCAGCCCCGGACTAGCGGGTGCCTACGAGCAGTACTTC. This gives the protein CASSPGLAGAYEQYF.

The V and J genes are TRBV6-5 and TRBJ2-3; D may be TRBD2 (6 bases). Trimming removed 8 bases from V and 5 bases from J, with 17 bases in between. Per the germline V gene, CDR1 is MNHEY and CDR2 is SVGAGI. The CDR3 is made up of 14 amino acids. The CDR3 DNA sequence: TGTGCCAGCCGTCCGACTAGGGCATTAGATACGCAGTATTTT. It yields the protein CASRPTRALDTQYF.